The 24 T cell receptor beta chains presented below share a single source sample, sequenced in a study of graft-versus-host responses after intestinal transplantation. Antigens of these TCRs are unknown. Data came from immunoSEQ multiplex PCR; TCRdb stores just in-frame clones and leaves some out. The sample lists some 81,000 clones, 85% to 90% occurring once. The sequences come from unstimulated CD4+ T cells sorted from spleen or lymph node cells, collected before intestinal transplant. The source of these receptors is a human donor who received an intestinal transplant.

The V call is TRBV7-9, the J call TRBJ1-1; D gene uncertain. V was pared by 5 bases and J by 7 bases, with 8 bases between. The germline V gene encodes CDR1 SEHNR and CDR2 FQNEAQ (reference sequence). The CDR3 contains 11 residues. The CDR3 nucleotides are TGTGCCAGCAGCCCTCTAGGTGAAGCTTTCTTT. Residues: CASSPLGEAFF.

The sample holds a few counts of this clone. The rearrangement links TRBV5-1 to TRBJ2-1, with D maybe TRBD1 (5 bases). CDR3 length: 13 residues. CDR1 is SGHRS, CDR2 YFSETQ, per germline. The germline V and J ends were trimmed by 3 bases and 9 bases, with 13 bases remaining between them. CDR3 bases: TGCGCCAGCAGCTACGGACAAGGCGGTGAGCAGTTCTTC. Encoded protein: CASSYGQGGEQFF. The whole variable domain, filled in from reference TRBV5-1 and TRBJ2-1, reads KAGVTQTPRYLIKTRGQQVTLSCSPISGHRSVSWYQQTPGQGLQFLFEYFSETQRNKGNFPGRFSGRQFSNSRSEMNVSTLELGDSALYLCASSYGQGGEQFFGPGTRLTVL.

CDR3 loop: CASTDRGYNEQFF. The CDR3 DNA is TGTGCCAGTACGGACAGGGGGTACAATGAGCAGTTCTTC. The chain carries TRBV19 and TRBJ2-1; 10 bases line up with TRBD1. Germline CDR1 reads LNHDA; CDR2 reads SQIVND (reference sequence). V trimming: 7 bases; J trimming: 4 bases; junction bases outside the gene matches: 1. The CDR3 totals 13 residues.

As regards this clone: One end of the junction fails to match germline, which may point to a read error. The chain links TRBV7-7 to TRBJ2-3; the match to TRBD2 covers 10 bases. The CDR3 has 15 residues. Germline CDR1 reads SSHAT; CDR2 reads FNYEAQ (reference sequence). The CDR3 here is CASSRGLAGTDTQYF. The CDR3 DNA reads as TGTGCTAGCAGCAGAGGACTAGCGGGCACAGATACGCAGTATTTT.

The V call is TRBV19, the J call TRBJ1-5; 9 bases are a match to TRBD1. Germline-derived CDR1 and CDR2 are LNHDA and SQIVND (reference sequence). The trim removed 3 bases at V and 5 bases at J, leaving 11 bases unmatched. This CDR3 contains 17 residues. CDR3 amino acids: CASSIYPGTGRHQPQHF. The CDR3 DNA is TGTGCCAGTAGTATTTACCCCGGGACAGGGCGTCATCAGCCCCAGCATTTT.

The chain recombines TRBV7-3 with TRBJ1-2; a weak D match, TRBD1 (6 bases). This CDR3 has 15 residues. The V end was cut by 3 bases, the J end by 6 bases, with 17 bases between. Germline V gene lookup returns CDR1 SGHTA and CDR2 FQGTGA. The CDR3 protein is CASSFVPGQIDGYTF. CDR3 bases: TGTGCCAGCAGCTTTGTCCCCGGACAGATAGATGGCTACACCTTC.

V and J are TRBV7-9 and TRBJ1-2; 7 nucleotides line up with TRBD1. Germline V gene sequence: CDR1 SEHNR, CDR2 FQNEAQ (reference sequence). V lost 5 bases to trimming and J lost 4 bases; unmatched junction nucleotides: 10. This CDR3 comprises 15 residues. This CDR3 reads CASSPHGGGSYGYTF. CDR3 DNA sequence: TGTGCCAGCAGCCCCCATGGAGGGGGCAGCTATGGCTACACCTTC.

The chain uses TRBV7-6 and TRBJ1-4, with D perhaps matching TRBD1 (5 bases). Trimming left V 5 bases short and J 8 bases short, with 15 bases between. The CDR3 is 14 residues long. The germline V gene has CDR1 SGHVS and CDR2 FNYEAQ. In DNA, the CDR3 is TGTGCCAGCAGCCCCCTTGGGGGAGGCGAAAAACTGTTTTTT. Protein sequence: CASSPLGGGEKLFF. The full variable domain, rest sourced from reference TRBV7-6 and TRBJ1-4, is GAGVSQSPRYKVTKRGQDVALRCDPISGHVSLYWYRQALGQGPEFLTYFNYEAQQDKSGLPNDRFSAERPEGSISTLTIQRTEQRDSAMYRCASSPLGGGEKLFFGSGTQLSVL.

The chain joins TRBV5-4 to TRBJ2-5, with D hard to call. CDR3 length: 13 residues. V lost 4 bases, J lost 3 bases, and 10 bases lay in between. The germline V gene has CDR1 SGHNT and CDR2 YYREEE (reference sequence). CDR3: CASSPPFEETQYF. Here the CDR3 DNA reads TGTGCCAGCAGCCCCCCTTTCGAAGAGACCCAGTACTTC. The complete variable domain, with remaining parts taken from reference TRBV5-4 and TRBJ2-5, reads ETGVTQSPTHLIKTRGQQVTLRCSSQSGHNTVSWYQQALGQGPQFIFQYYREEENGRGNFPPRFSGLQFPNYSSELNVNALELDDSALYLCASSPPFEETQYFGPGTRLLVL.

The CDR3 DNA is TGTGCCAGCAGCCAAGCGACTAGCGGTCATCCTTACGAGCAGTACTTC. Amino acids: CASSQATSGHPYEQYF. The V and J genes are TRBV4-2 and TRBJ2-7; 9 bases line up with TRBD2. Germline V gene sequence: CDR1 LGHNA, CDR2 YNFKEQ. V lost 1 base to trimming and J lost 4 bases; unmatched junction nucleotides: 8. The length of the CDR3 is 16 residues.

V is TRBV5-1 and J is TRBJ2-5, with TRBD2 matching 10 bases. Per germline, CDR1 SGHRS and CDR2 YFSETQ. The CDR3 sequence is 14 residues long. J was trimmed by 3 bases and V by 4 bases; bases with no gene match: 3. As DNA, the CDR3 is TGCGCCAGCAGCGCCGGACTAGCGGAAGAGACCCAGTACTTC. Translation: CASSAGLAEETQYF. The full variable domain, its missing parts supplied by reference TRBV5-1 and TRBJ2-5, is KAGVTQTPRYLIKTRGQQVTLSCSPISGHRSVSWYQQTPGQGLQFLFEYFSETQRNKGNFPGRFSGRQFSNSRSEMNVSTLELGDSALYLCASSAGLAEETQYFGPGTRLLVL.

The genes are TRBV4-2 and TRBJ2-3; D call uncertain. This CDR3 spans 14 amino acids. CDR1 and CDR2 (germline): LGHNA, YNFKEQ. Trimming left V 4 bases short and J 2 bases short, with 10 bases between. CDR3 coding DNA: TGTGCCAGCAGCCCAAACTCAATCACAGATACGCAGTATTTT. Protein: CASSPNSITDTQYF.

V is TRBV7-3 and J is TRBJ2-3; weak D call: TRBD2 (5 bases). The V end was cut by 3 bases, the J end by 2 bases, with 6 bases between. In germline, CDR1 is SGHTA, CDR2 FQGTGA. The CDR3 spans 13 residues. CDR3 protein: CASSFGVTDTQYF. The CDR3 region has the DNA TGTGCCAGCAGCTTCGGGGTCACAGATACGCAGTATTTT.

V and J are TRBV7-9 and TRBJ2-1, with 7 nucleotides matching TRBD2. The CDR3 length is 12 residues. Germline V lookup: CDR1 SEHNR, CDR2 FQNEAQ (reference sequence). Unmatched junction bases numbered 2, after V lost 5 bases and J lost 7 bases. The chain's CDR3 is CASSQRGNEQFF. CDR3 nucleotides: TGTGCCAGCAGCCAGCGGGGTAATGAGCAGTTCTTC.

This clone was observed once. The rearrangement uses TRBV5-1 and TRBJ2-5, with TRBD2 as a possible D gene (8 bases). The germline V gene has CDR1 SGHRS and CDR2 YFSETQ. The CDR3 runs 17 residues. V was pared by 6 bases and J by 5 bases, with 26 bases between. As DNA, the CDR3 is TGCGCCAGCACCCTAGGGGGCGGGGGGACCTCGGCGGAGACCCAGTACTTC. This encodes CASTLGGGGTSAETQYF.

The CDR3 sequence is CASSLYPPDQRETQYF. The DNA for the CDR3 is TGTGCCAGCAGTTTATATCCCCCGGACCAGCGGGAGACCCAGTACTTC. The chain carries TRBV28 and TRBJ2-5; D perhaps matches TRBD2 (5 bases). Germline-derived CDR1 and CDR2 are MDHEN and SYDVKM. Between the trimmed V and J ends, which lost 1 base and 5 bases, there was a span of 17 bases. The length of the CDR3 is 16 residues.

The genes are TRBV5-1 and TRBJ2-7, with TRBD2 matching 8 bases. The trim removed 1 base at V and 7 bases at J, leaving 7 bases unmatched. The length of the CDR3 is 14 residues. Germline values: CDR1 SGHRS, CDR2 YFSETQ. The CDR3, as DNA: TGCGCCAGCAGCTTGAGACGGGGGGGCCAGGAGCAGTACTTC. Protein: CASSLRRGGQEQYF.

As DNA, the CDR3 is TGTGCCTCAAACGGGGGGACGGAGAACACCGGGGAGCTGTTTTTT. Translation gives CASNGGTENTGELFF. The chain links TRBV28 to TRBJ2-2; 7 bases align to TRBD2. The J segment lost 1 base and the V segment lost 11 bases, leaving 10 bases of the junction unmatched. The germline V gene encodes CDR1 MDHEN and CDR2 SYDVKM. The CDR3 extends over 15 amino acids. Full variable domain (rest looked up from reference TRBV28 and TRBJ2-2): DVKVTQSSRYLVKRTGEKVFLECVQDMDHENMFWYRQDPGLGLRLIYFSYDVKMKEKGDIPEGYSVSREKKERFSLILESASTNQTSMYLCASNGGTENTGELFFGEGSRLTVL.

V usage is TRBV27 and J usage is TRBJ2-2, with D perhaps TRBD2 (7 bases). The CDR3 has 15 amino acids. Germline CDR1 reads MNHEY; CDR2 reads SMNVEV (reference sequence). V was shortened by 3 bases and J by 5 bases, with 13 bases between the two germline ends. The CDR3 sequence: CASSFRGAVTGELFF. In DNA, the CDR3 is TGTGCCAGCAGTTTCCGGGGGGCTGTAACCGGGGAGCTGTTTTTT.

CDR3 in DNA: TGTGCCAGCAGCCGGGACAGGGGGCTTGGGGAGCAGTACTTC. It translates to CASSRDRGLGEQYF. The gene calls are TRBV2 and TRBJ2-7; TRBD1 matches 12 bases. Trimming cost V 6 bases and J 7 bases; bases outside gene matches: 7. The CDR3 is 14 amino acids. Germline lookup yields CDR1 SNHLY and CDR2 FYNNEI. Looking up the rest from reference TRBV2 and TRBJ2-7 gives the full variable domain: EPEVTQTPSHQVTQMGQEVILRCVPISNHLYFYWYRQILGQKVEFLVSFYNNEISEKSEIFDDQFSVERPDGSNFTLKIRSTKLEDSAMYFCASSRDRGLGEQYFGPGTRLTVT.

The chain uses TRBV27 and TRBJ2-1; the match to TRBD1 covers 8 bases. Germline V gene sequence: CDR1 MNHEY, CDR2 SMNVEV (reference sequence). The CDR3 spans 15 residues. J lost 6 bases, V lost 2 bases, and 6 bases had no gene match. CDR3 sequence (DNA): TGTGCCAGCAGTTTAGGGCAGGGGGCTAGCAATGAGCAGTTCTTC. Translated: CASSLGQGASNEQFF.

The chain carries TRBV10-3 and TRBJ2-5; 10 nucleotides align to TRBD1. The CDR3 is 14 residues long. J gave up 5 bases and V 4 bases, and 4 bases lay outside the gene matches. Germline V gene sequence: CDR1 ENHRY, CDR2 SYGVKD. CDR3 DNA: TGTGCCATCAGTGGGACAGGGGGTCGGGAGACCCAGTACTTC. It encodes CAISGTGGRETQYF.

The chain recombines TRBV5-4 with TRBJ1-2, with 8 positions matching TRBD1. The CDR3 loop spans 15 amino acids. Per the germline V gene, CDR1 is SGHNT and CDR2 is YYREEE (reference sequence). Losses at the gene ends were 4 bases for V and 4 bases for J; bases not matched to a gene: 9. The CDR3 reads CASSPRQGSIYGYTF. The DNA of the CDR3 is TGTGCCAGCAGCCCCAGACAGGGGAGTATCTATGGCTACACCTTC.

The chain has TRBV27 and TRBJ1-2, with 7 bases fitting TRBD1. V was pared by 5 bases and J by 4 bases, with 10 bases of the junction left unmatched. The CDR3 is 15 residues long. Germline assignment: CDR1 MNHEY and CDR2 SMNVEV (reference sequence). The CDR3 sequence is CASSPGTVGSYGYTF. DNA for the CDR3: TGTGCCAGCAGTCCTGGGACAGTGGGAAGCTATGGCTACACCTTC.